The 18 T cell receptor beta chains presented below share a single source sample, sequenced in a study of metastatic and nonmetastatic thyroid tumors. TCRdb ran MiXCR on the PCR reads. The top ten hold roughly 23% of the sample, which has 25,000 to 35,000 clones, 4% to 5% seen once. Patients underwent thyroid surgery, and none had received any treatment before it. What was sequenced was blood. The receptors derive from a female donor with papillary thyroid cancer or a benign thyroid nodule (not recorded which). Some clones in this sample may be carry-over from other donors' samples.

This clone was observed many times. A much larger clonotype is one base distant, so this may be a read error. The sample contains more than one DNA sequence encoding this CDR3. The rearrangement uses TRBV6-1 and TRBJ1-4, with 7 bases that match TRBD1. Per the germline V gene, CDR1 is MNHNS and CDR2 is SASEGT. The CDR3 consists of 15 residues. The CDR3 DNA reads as TGTGCTAGCAGTAACAGGGGTCAGGCTAATGAAAAACTGTTTTTT. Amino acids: CASSNRGQANEKLFF.

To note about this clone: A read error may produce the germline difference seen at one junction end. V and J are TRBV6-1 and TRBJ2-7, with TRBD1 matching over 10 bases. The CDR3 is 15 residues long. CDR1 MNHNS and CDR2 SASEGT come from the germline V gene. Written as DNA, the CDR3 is TGTGTCAGCACCCGAATGGGACAGGGGTCCTACGAGCAGTACTTC. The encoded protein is CVSTRMGQGSYEQYF.

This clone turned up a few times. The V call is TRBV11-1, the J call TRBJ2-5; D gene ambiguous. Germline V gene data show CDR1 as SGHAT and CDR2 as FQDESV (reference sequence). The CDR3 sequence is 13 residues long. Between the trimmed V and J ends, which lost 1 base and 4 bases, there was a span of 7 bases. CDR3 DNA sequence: TGTGCCAGCAGCTTAGAACCAGGAGAGACCCAGTACTTC. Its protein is CASSLEPGETQYF.

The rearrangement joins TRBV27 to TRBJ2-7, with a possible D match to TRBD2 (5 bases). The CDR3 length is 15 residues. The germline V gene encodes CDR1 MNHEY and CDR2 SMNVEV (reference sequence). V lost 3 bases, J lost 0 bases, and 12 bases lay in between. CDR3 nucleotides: TGTGCCAGCAGTTTTGTGATAGCGCCCTCCTACGAGCAGTACTTC. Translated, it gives CASSFVIAPSYEQYF.

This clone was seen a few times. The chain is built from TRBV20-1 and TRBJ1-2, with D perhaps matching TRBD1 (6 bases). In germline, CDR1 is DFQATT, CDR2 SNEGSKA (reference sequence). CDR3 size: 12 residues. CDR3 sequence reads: CSAAQRGTGYTF. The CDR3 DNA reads TGCAGCGCTGCCCAAAGGGGGACTGGCTACACCTTC.

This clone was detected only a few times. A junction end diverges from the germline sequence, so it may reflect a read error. The CDR3, as DNA: TGTTCCAGCAGTGTCCCCTTCGCACTCCTCACTGAAGCTTTCTTT. It codes for CSSSVPFALLTEAFF. The chain is built from TRBV2 and TRBJ1-1; no firm D call. CDR1 and CDR2 from the germline V gene are SNHLY and FYNNEI. This CDR3 contains 15 residues.

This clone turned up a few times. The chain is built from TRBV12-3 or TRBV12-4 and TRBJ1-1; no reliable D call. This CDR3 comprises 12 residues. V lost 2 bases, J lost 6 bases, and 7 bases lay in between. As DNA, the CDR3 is TGTGCCAGCAGTTTATCTTTGGCTGAAGCTTTCTTT. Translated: CASSLSLAEAFF.

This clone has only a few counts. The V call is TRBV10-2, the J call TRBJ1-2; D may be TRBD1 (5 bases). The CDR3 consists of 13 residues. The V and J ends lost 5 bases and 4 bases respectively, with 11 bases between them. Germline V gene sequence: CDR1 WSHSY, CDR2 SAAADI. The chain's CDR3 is CASSQGLRYGYTF. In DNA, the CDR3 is TGCGCCAGCAGTCAGGGATTGCGCTATGGCTACACCTTC.

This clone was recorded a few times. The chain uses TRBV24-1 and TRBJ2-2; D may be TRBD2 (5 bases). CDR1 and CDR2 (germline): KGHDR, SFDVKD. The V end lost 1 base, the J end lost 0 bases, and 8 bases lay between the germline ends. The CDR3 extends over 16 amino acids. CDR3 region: CATSDFTGTNTGELFF. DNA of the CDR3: TGTGCCACCAGTGATTTTACCGGGACGAACACCGGGGAGCTGTTTTTT.

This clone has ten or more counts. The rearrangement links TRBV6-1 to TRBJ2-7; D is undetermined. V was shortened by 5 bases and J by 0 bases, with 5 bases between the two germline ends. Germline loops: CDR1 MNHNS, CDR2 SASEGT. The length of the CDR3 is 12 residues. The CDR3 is CASSIDSYEQYF. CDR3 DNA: TGTGCCAGCAGTATAGACTCCTACGAGCAGTACTTC.

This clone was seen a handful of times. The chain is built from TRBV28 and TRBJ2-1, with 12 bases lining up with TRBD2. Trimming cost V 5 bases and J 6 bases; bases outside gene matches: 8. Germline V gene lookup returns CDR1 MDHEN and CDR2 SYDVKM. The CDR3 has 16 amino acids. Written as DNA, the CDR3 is TGTGCCAGCAGTGGCAAGGGACTAGCGGGTACCAATGAGCAGTTCTTC. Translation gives CASSGKGLAGTNEQFF.

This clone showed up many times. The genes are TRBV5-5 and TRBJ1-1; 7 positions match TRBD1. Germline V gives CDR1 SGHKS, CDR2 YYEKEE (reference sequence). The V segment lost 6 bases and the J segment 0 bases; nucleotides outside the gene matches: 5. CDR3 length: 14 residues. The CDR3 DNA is TGTGCCAGCACCCTGGACAGGATGAACACTGAAGCTTTCTTT. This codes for CASTLDRMNTEAFF.

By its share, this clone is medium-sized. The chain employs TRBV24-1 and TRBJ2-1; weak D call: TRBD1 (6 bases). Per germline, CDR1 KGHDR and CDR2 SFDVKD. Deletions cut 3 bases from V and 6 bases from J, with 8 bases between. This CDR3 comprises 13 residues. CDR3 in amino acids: CATSDQQGNEQFF. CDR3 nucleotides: TGTGCCACCAGTGATCAACAGGGCAATGAGCAGTTCTTC.

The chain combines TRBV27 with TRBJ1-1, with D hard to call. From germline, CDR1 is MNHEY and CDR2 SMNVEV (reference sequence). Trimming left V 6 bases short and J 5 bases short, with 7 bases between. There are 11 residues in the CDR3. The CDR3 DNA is TGTGCCAGCAGGAGGGAAACTGAAGCTTTCTTT. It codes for CASRRETEAFF.

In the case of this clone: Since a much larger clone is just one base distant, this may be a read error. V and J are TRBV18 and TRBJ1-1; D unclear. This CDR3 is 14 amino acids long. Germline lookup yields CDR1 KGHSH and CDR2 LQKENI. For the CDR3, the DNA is TGTGCCAGCCCACCACCAAGAGGTGACACTGAAGCTTTCTTT. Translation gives CASPPPRGDTEAFF.

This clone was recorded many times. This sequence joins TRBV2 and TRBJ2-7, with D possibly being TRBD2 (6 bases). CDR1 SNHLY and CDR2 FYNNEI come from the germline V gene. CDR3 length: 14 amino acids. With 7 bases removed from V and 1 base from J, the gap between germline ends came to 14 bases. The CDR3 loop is CASKLTSRSYEQYF. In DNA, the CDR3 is TGTGCCAGCAAATTGACTAGTAGGTCCTACGAGCAGTACTTC.

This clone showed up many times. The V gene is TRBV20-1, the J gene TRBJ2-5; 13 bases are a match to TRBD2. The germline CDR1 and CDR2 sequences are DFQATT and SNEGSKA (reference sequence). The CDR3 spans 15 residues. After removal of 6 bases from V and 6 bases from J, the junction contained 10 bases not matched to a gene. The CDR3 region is CSASGTSGDLQTQYF. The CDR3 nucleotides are TGCAGTGCGTCCGGGACTAGCGGGGATCTCCAGACCCAGTACTTC.

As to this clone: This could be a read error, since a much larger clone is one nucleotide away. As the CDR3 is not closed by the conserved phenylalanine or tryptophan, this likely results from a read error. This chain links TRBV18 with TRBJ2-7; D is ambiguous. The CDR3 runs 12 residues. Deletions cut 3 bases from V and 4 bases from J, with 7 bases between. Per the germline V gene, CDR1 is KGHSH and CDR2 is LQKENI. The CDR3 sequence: CASSPKVYEQYS. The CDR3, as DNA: TGTGCCAGCTCACCGAAGGTTTACGAGCAGTACTCC.